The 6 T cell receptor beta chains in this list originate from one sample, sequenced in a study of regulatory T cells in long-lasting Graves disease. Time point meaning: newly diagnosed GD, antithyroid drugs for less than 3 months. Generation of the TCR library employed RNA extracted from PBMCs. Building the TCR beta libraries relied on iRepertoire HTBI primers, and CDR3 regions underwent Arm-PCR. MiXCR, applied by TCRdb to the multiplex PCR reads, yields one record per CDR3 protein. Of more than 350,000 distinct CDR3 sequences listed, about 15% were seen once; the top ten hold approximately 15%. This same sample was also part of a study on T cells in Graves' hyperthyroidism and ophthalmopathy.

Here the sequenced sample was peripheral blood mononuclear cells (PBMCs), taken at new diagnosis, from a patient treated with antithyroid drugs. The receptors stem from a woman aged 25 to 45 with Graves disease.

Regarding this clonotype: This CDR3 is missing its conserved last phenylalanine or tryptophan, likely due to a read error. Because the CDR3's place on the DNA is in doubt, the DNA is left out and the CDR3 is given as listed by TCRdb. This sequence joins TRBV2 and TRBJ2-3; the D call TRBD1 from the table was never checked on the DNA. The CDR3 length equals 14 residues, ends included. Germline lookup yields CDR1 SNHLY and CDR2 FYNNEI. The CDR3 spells CTELIPGNAETQYL.

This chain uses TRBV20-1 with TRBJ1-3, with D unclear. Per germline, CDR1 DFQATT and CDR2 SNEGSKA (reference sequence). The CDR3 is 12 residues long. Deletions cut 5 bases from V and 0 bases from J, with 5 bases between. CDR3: CSAYHSGNTIYF. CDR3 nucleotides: TGCAGTGCTTATCACTCTGGAAACACCATATATTTT.

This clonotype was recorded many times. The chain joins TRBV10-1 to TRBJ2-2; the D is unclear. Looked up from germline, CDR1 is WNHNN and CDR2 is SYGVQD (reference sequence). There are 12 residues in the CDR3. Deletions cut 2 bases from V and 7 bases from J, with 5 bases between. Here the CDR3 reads CASSELLGELFF. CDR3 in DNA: TGCGCCAGCAGTGAGCTTCTCGGGGAGCTGTTTTTT.

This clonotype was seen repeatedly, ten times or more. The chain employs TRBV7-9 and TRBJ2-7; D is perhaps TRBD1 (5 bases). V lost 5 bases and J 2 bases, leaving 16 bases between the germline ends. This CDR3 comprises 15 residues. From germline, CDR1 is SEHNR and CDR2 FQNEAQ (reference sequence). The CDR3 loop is CASSDRQGYPYEQYF. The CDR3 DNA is TGTGCCAGCAGCGACCGGCAGGGTTACCCCTACGAGCAGTACTTC. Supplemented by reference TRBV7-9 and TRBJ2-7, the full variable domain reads DTGVSQNPRHKITKRGQNVTFRCDPISEHNRLYWYRQTLGQGPEFLTYFQNEAQLEKSRLLSDRFSAERPKGSFSTLEIQRTEQGDSAMYLCASSDRQGYPYEQYFGPGTRLTVT.

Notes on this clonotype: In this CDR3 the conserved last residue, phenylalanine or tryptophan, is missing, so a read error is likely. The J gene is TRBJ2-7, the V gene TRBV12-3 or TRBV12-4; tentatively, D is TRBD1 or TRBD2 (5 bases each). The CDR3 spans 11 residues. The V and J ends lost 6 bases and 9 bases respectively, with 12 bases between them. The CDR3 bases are TGTGCCAGCAGCGAGGGACGGGGGCAGTACTAC. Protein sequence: CASSEGRGQYY.

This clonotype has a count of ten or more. CDR3 DNA sequence: TGTGCCAGCAGTTCCCATTCCGAGCTGGGACTAGCGCGGGAGGGAGCAGGGGAGACCCAGTACTTC. Its protein is CASSSHSELGLAREGAGETQYF. V is TRBV27 and J is TRBJ2-5; 10 positions match TRBD2. From germline, CDR1 is MNHEY and CDR2 SMNVEV (reference sequence). V gave up 4 bases and J gave up 5 bases; unmatched junction bases: 28. The CDR3 has 22 residues.